This TCR beta chain was profiled in a study of regulatory T cells in long-lasting Graves disease (TCRdb year 2021). General notes on the study: To count as having persistent Graves' disease, a patient had to have received antithyroid drug treatment for over 5 years with TSH receptor autoantibodies remaining persistently positive. Patients with persistent Graves' disease were compared with patients with newly diagnosed Graves' disease using TCR sequencing and RNA sequencing of peripheral blood. The study took place in China and was registered as a clinical trial. A total of about 33 samples underwent TCR sequencing, from some 13 patients with persistent Graves' disease and 20 or so patients with newly diagnosed Graves' disease. On average, persistent Graves' disease patients in the clinical cohort had been on antithyroid drugs for approximately 10 years.

The CDR1 and CDR2 encoded by the germline V gene (reference sequence) are MNHEY and SMNVEV. From V the trimming removes 5 bases and from J it removes 2 bases, while the gene matches leave 20 bases of the junction unaccounted for. Its CDR3 holds 19 amino acids, cysteine through phenylalanine. Here the CDR3 DNA is all that survives: 57 bases in frame from base 1. This clonotype was seen at least ten times. Its antigen is currently not known. No base quality values were provided; no much bigger clone lies one nucleotide off. Taken with the paper, the label for time point translates to: persistent/refractory GD, antithyroid drugs over 5 years with positive TRAb. RNA was extracted from PBMCs in TRIzol for both TCR sequencing and RNA sequencing. Graves' disease was diagnosed according to American Thyroid Association guidelines. The patients came from an endocrinology department in Xi'an, China. Each patient gave around 9 milliliters of peripheral blood, collected in an EDTA anticoagulant tube. Ficoll Paque Plus density gradient separation was used to isolate PBMCs, and no further T cell sorting was performed. RNA quality was checked with an Agilent 2100 Bioanalyzer and agarose gel, and concentration with a NanoDrop 2000.

Library preparation was by multiplex PCR. Sequencing took place on an Illumina HiSeq 4000. To build TCR beta libraries, CDR3 regions were amplified by Arm-PCR using iRepertoire HTBI primers. Before sequencing, the PCR products went through gel purification. As for how the authors treated the data: A total of some 60 TRBV and some 15 TRBJ segments were identified across samples and were used for gene usage analysis of CDR3 amino acid clonotypes. Filtered high-quality paired reads were merged into contigs using COPE and FqMerger. BLAST was used to align contigs to the IMGT TRBV, TRBD and TRBJ reference genes, and CDR3 was defined following IMGT. Clonotypes above 0.1% frequency were classified as highly expanded clones. Shannon entropy was used to measure repertoire diversity, and the Gini coefficient was used to measure V-J evenness. Public clonotypes were defined as clonotypes shared by more than one individual. TCRdb passed the public sequencing reads through fastp at Q25 and MiXCR, retaining productive beta sequences. Identical CDR3 protein sequences are pooled into one entry, listed with their most common genes and DNA. The V and J calls reflect TCRdb's pipeline rather than the authors' work. The sample records approximately 500,000 distinct CDR3 sequences, 20% to 25% of which are singletons. The biggest ten clones account for 6.5% to 9% of the sample.

What the research found in general, with its limitations: The study examined only peripheral blood because the primary lesion, thyroid tissue, could not be accessed. The authors noted that the small sample size was a limitation that may lower accuracy. Sequencing and analysis were limited to the TCR beta chain. Compared with newly diagnosed patients, persistent Graves' disease patients had lower TCR Shannon entropy and fewer highly expanded clones, which suggests clonal expansion. Patients with persistent disease shared more public clonotypes (under 3,000) than newly diagnosed patients did (around 1,000). Preferential use of TRBV28, TRBJ1-2 and TRBJ2-5 was observed in persistent disease, whereas TRBV20-1 and TRBJ2-1 were favored in newly diagnosed disease.

The receptor comes from a female donor with Graves disease. The sample in question was peripheral blood mononuclear cells (PBMCs), obtained when the disease was refractory, from a patient treated with antithyroid drugs. Here the chain combines TRBV27 and TRBJ1-1, with TRBD1 identical over 7 junction bases. The DNA reads as follows: TGTGCCAGCAGTCCTCGGGGAGGGGGCCTCGAATGGAGCAACACTGAAGCTTTCTTT. Its coded protein is CASSPRGGGLEWSNTEAFF.